This T cell receptor beta chain was captured by sequencing in a study of molecular identifiers for immune sequencing clone quantification. Turning to this clonotype: Compared with germline, one end of the junction differs, possibly owing to a read error.

Using its own MiXCR run on the PCR reads, TCRdb lists one record per CDR3 protein. The sample includes approximately 100,000 distinct CDR3 sequences, roughly 38% of them seen just once. The CDR3 covers 13 residues. Germline CDR1 MRHNA, CDR2 SNTAGT. Sorting isolated naive CD8 T cells as CD8+CD4-CCR7+CD45RA+ events. V gene TRBV6-4 combines with J gene TRBJ2-1, with no clear D. Sequencing used naive CD8+ T cells from blood, with Jurkat cell RNA spiked in. Sample subset: FACS-sorted CD8+CD4-CCR7+CD45RA+ naive T cells. This TCR was sampled from a human donor in good health. Some libraries in this study had Jurkat cell RNA spiked in. The CDR3 coding sequence is TGTGCCAGCAGTGACTCGCCCGTCAATGAGCAGATCTTC. Its translation is CASSDSPVNEQIF.